These 24 T cell receptor beta chains were all obtained from the same sample, sequenced in a study of blood T cell repertoires in COVID-19 (dated by TCRdb to 2020 to 2022). To prepare the library, the immunoSEQ multiplex PCR assay was applied. TCRdb mirrors the immuneACCESS table, restricted to in-frame sequences. Some clones are absent from its copies; in checked studies, under half trace to an unresolved V gene, and the reason for the others is unknown. This sample has about 160,000 clones in its table, and about 80% of those were observed once. The ten largest clones represent roughly 20% of the sample. The sequencing sample was made of peripheral blood. All receptors derive from a woman over 75 with acute or convalescent COVID-19.

The chain joins TRBV9 to TRBJ2-7, with 7 bases that match TRBD2. Germline V gene data show CDR1 as SGDLS and CDR2 as YYNGEE. The CDR3 consists of 15 residues. V shed 3 bases, J shed 1 base, and the junction held 7 bases outside the gene matches. The CDR3 reads CASSARDYTSYEQYF. The CDR3 bases are TGTGCCAGCAGCGCCCGGGACTACACATCCTACGAGCAGTACTTC.

V is TRBV10-3 and J is TRBJ1-2; D is unresolved. The CDR3 extends over 13 amino acids. V lost 1 base and J lost 4, with 7 bases in between. Germline V CDR1 and CDR2: ENHRY, SYGVKD. DNA for the CDR3: TGTGCCATCAGTGAGTTACAGATCTATGGCTACACCTTC. This translates into CAISELQIYGYTF.

V is TRBV10-3 and J is TRBJ1-1, with 8 positions matching TRBD1. The CDR3 extends over 15 amino acids. Germline CDR1 and CDR2: ENHRY and SYGVKD. Unmatched junction bases numbered 4, after V lost 3 bases and J lost 1 base. CDR3 coding DNA: TGTGCCATCAGTGACTCCGGGACAGGGAACACTGAAGCTTTCTTT. It is translated as CAISDSGTGNTEAFF.

A word on this clone: A much larger clone lies a single base off, so this may be a read error. The chain uses TRBV9 and TRBJ1-2; the match to TRBD1 covers 7 bases. The CDR3 has 14 residues. The germline gives CDR1 SGDLS, CDR2 YYNGEE. V lost 4 bases and J lost 4; bases outside the gene matches: 7. The CDR3 here is CASSPGQALYGYTF. The CDR3 DNA reads TGTGCCAGCAGCCCCGGACAGGCGCTCTATGGCTACACCTTC.

The chain is built from TRBV6-6 and TRBJ2-3; no clear D. The V gene lost 4 bases and the J gene lost 1 base, with 9 bases spanning the gap. Germline V gene sequence: CDR1 MNHNY, CDR2 SVGAGI (reference sequence). CDR3 size: 14 residues. CDR3 in DNA: TGTGCCAGCAGTTTAACGGTCCGCACAGATACGCAGTATTTT. Translation: CASSLTVRTDTQYF.

J is TRBJ1-5 and V is TRBV15; 7 bases are a match to TRBD1. This CDR3 comprises 13 residues. Germline V CDR1 and CDR2: LNHNV, YYDKDF (reference sequence). V dropped 4 bases and J dropped 5; count of bases not matched to a gene: 2. CDR3: CATSNRGDQPQHF. Here the CDR3 DNA reads TGTGCCACCAGCAACAGGGGCGATCAGCCCCAGCATTTT.

The chain couples TRBV7-9 to TRBJ1-3; possibly TRBD1 for D (6 bases). This CDR3 has 16 residues. Germline V gene sequence: CDR1 SEHNR, CDR2 FQNEAQ (reference sequence). The V gene lost 11 bases and the J gene lost 4 bases, with 24 bases spanning the gap. The CDR3 spells CAYILTGLSSGNTIYF. The CDR3 DNA reads as TGTGCCTATATACTGACAGGTTTAAGTTCCGGAAACACCATATATTTT.

The rearrangement uses TRBV9 and TRBJ2-2; D is possibly TRBD2 (6 bases). Germline V gives CDR1 SGDLS, CDR2 YYNGEE. The V gene lost 4 bases and the J gene lost 5 bases, with 15 bases spanning the gap. The CDR3 covers 15 residues. The CDR3 coding sequence is TGTGCCAGCAGCCCAATGTCGGCGGGAACCGGGGAGCTGTTTTTT. It encodes CASSPMSAGTGELFF.

This chain links TRBV2 with TRBJ2-4; the D gene is possibly TRBD2 (6 bases). The V gene's germline CDR1 is SNHLY and CDR2 FYNNEI. The CDR3 is 16 amino acids. The V end was cut by 6 bases, the J end by 3 bases, with 18 bases between. Here the CDR3 reads CASREGRGIGKNIQYF. The CDR3 DNA reads TGTGCCAGCAGGGAGGGACGGGGGATCGGCAAAAACATTCAGTACTTC. The entire variable domain, with the rest obtained from reference TRBV2 and TRBJ2-4, is as follows: EPEVTQTPSHQVTQMGQEVILRCVPISNHLYFYWYRQILGQKVEFLVSFYNNEISEKSEIFDDQFSVERPDGSNFTLKIRSTKLEDSAMYFCASREGRGIGKNIQYFGAGTRLSVL.

The chain recombines TRBV3-1 (or the pseudogene TRBV3-2) with TRBJ2-7, with TRBD1 identical over 7 bases. CDR1 is LGHDT, CDR2 YNNKEL, per germline (reference sequence). The CDR3 spans 14 residues. The trim removed 4 bases at V and 2 bases at J, leaving 5 bases unmatched. The CDR3 DNA reads TGTGCCAGCAGCCCATGGGACAGAACCTACGAGCAGTACTTC. This sequence encodes CASSPWDRTYEQYF.

This chain links TRBV2 with TRBJ1-1; D gene uncertain. V lost 1 base and J lost 8, with 11 bases in between. Germline CDR1 is SNHLY and CDR2 is FYNNEI. This CDR3 is built from 13 residues. For the CDR3, the DNA is TGTGCCAGCAGTGAAGATTGGCAGAGGGAAGCTTTCTTT. It encodes CASSEDWQREAFF.

This clone was seen a few times. The rearrangement joins TRBV11-2 to TRBJ2-2; D is possibly TRBD1 (5 bases). The CDR3 spans 17 residues. Germline V gene lookup returns CDR1 SGHAT and CDR2 FQNNGV. The germline V and J ends were trimmed by 0 bases and 4 bases, with 15 bases remaining between them. CDR3: CASSLDPGKAITGELFF. CDR3 coding DNA: TGTGCCAGCAGCTTAGACCCAGGGAAGGCCATCACCGGGGAGCTGTTTTTT.

This clone appeared a few times. The chain recombines TRBV4-2 with TRBJ2-5, with TRBD2 matching over 9 bases. Germline CDR1 LGHNA, CDR2 YNFKEQ. V lost 3 bases to trimming and J lost 4 bases; unmatched junction nucleotides: 9. The CDR3 is 16 residues long. CDR3 residues: CASSHTRTSVGETQYF. The CDR3 DNA reads TGTGCCAGCAGCCACACGCGGACTAGCGTAGGAGAGACCCAGTACTTC.

The chain carries TRBV28 and TRBJ1-5; TRBD1 matches 7 bases. With 0 bases clipped from V and 4 bases from J, the junction kept 3 bases outside the gene matches. Germline values: CDR1 MDHEN, CDR2 SYDVKM. CDR3 length equals 15 residues. The CDR3 coding sequence is TGTGCCAGCAGTTTATGGGGACAGAGAAATCAGCCCCAGCATTTT. Residues: CASSLWGQRNQPQHF.

This clone showed up just a few times. The CDR3 sequence: CASSTGTYSAGELFF. The CDR3 nucleotides are TGTGCCAGCAGTACCGGGACTTACTCCGCCGGGGAGCTGTTTTTT. V usage is TRBV2 and J usage is TRBJ2-2; D is perhaps TRBD2 (6 bases). CDR1 is SNHLY and CDR2 is FYNNEI in the germline V gene. The CDR3 runs 15 residues. V was cut by 5 bases and J by 6 bases, with 16 bases left in between.

The V gene is TRBV5-1, the J gene TRBJ2-3; TRBD2 matches 9 bases. CDR1 and CDR2 (germline): SGHRS, YFSETQ. The CDR3 is 16 residues long. With V trimmed by 7 bases and J by 1 base, 10 bases remained unmatched. CDR3 sequence reads: CASSRGSGSRTDTQYF. The CDR3 DNA sequence: TGCGCCAGCTCACGAGGTAGCGGGAGCCGCACAGATACGCAGTATTTT. Full variable domain (outside the CDR3, taken from reference TRBV5-1 and TRBJ2-3): KAGVTQTPRYLIKTRGQQVTLSCSPISGHRSVSWYQQTPGQGLQFLFEYFSETQRNKGNFPGRFSGRQFSNSRSEMNVSTLELGDSALYLCASSRGSGSRTDTQYFGPGTRLTVL.

CDR3 residues: CASSYLQGSGELFF. In DNA, the CDR3 is TGTGCCAGCAGTTACTTACAGGGGTCCGGGGAGCTGTTTTTT. The rearrangement uses TRBV6-2 or TRBV6-3 and TRBJ2-2, with TRBD1 matching over 7 bases. Losses at the gene ends were 1 base for V and 6 bases for J; bases not matched to a gene: 2. CDR3 length: 14 amino acids. CDR1 is MNHEY and CDR2 is SVGEGT in the germline V gene.

The V gene is TRBV2, the J gene TRBJ1-1; TRBD1 might be the D (5 bases). The germline V gene has CDR1 SNHLY and CDR2 FYNNEI. This CDR3 contains 13 residues. CDR3 DNA sequence: TGTGCTTCAACCGGGCAGGGACTCGCTGAAGCTTTCTTT. Its protein product is CASTGQGLAEAFF.

The J gene is TRBJ2-7, the V gene TRBV7-7, with 8 bases identical to TRBD1. Trimming at V came to 5 bases and at J to 2 bases, leaving 5 bases not matched to a gene. The CDR3 has 14 amino acids. Germline V CDR1 and CDR2: SSHAT, FNYEAQ (reference sequence). The DNA for the CDR3 is TGTGCCAGCAGCGCCCGACAGGGGCCCTACGAGCAGTACTTC. This codes for CASSARQGPYEQYF.

The rearrangement uses TRBV19 and TRBJ1-4; 7 bases agree with TRBD1. Germline CDR1 LNHDA, CDR2 SQIVND (reference sequence). This CDR3 spans 15 amino acids. The ends lost 7 bases at V and 8 bases at J; junction bases unmatched: 13. CDR3 DNA: TGTGCCAGTAATAAGGGGGCGCCGGGAAGAGAAAAACTGTTTTTT. It translates to CASNKGAPGREKLFF.

This chain connects TRBV25-1 to TRBJ2-7, with TRBD2 identical over 9 bases. With V trimmed by 3 bases and J by 0 bases, 0 bases remained unmatched. The V gene's germline CDR1 is MGHDK and CDR2 SYGVNS. This CDR3 region has 14 residues. CDR3 sequence: CASSDSGSSYEQYF. CDR3 sequence (DNA): TGTGCCAGCAGTGATAGCGGGAGCTCCTACGAGCAGTACTTC.

Only one count was recorded for this clone. This chain uses TRBV7-6 with TRBJ2-3; 8 bases match TRBD1. The CDR3 length is 15 residues. Losses at the gene ends were 4 bases for V and 2 bases for J; bases not matched to a gene: 5. Germline V gene lookup returns CDR1 SGHVS and CDR2 FNYEAQ. CDR3 protein: CASSSGQGLTDTQYF. The DNA for the CDR3 is TGTGCCAGCAGCTCCGGACAGGGTCTCACAGATACGCAGTATTTT. Variable domain in full (rest from reference TRBV7-6 and TRBJ2-3): GAGVSQSPRYKVTKRGQDVALRCDPISGHVSLYWYRQALGQGPEFLTYFNYEAQQDKSGLPNDRFSAERPEGSISTLTIQRTEQRDSAMYRCASSSGQGLTDTQYFGPGTRLTVL.

This clone was seen more than once but under ten times. V gene TRBV5-6 combines with J gene TRBJ1-4; D possibly corresponds to TRBD1 (5 bases). Germline assignment: CDR1 SGHDT and CDR2 YYEEEE. The length of the CDR3 is 16 residues. Deletions cut 0 bases from V and 6 bases from J, with 15 bases between. The CDR3 DNA sequence: TGTGCCAGCAGCTTGGCCTTCGCAGGGAAGGATGAAAAACTGTTTTTT. Its translation is CASSLAFAGKDEKLFF.

CDR3 bases: TGCAGTGCTAGTCCCACAGGGCTCTATGGCTACACCTTC. The encoded protein is CSASPTGLYGYTF. The chain employs TRBV20-1 and TRBJ1-2; D possibly corresponds to TRBD1 (6 bases). V was shortened by 3 bases and J by 4 bases, with 12 bases between the two germline ends. This CDR3 is 13 amino acids long. The germline V gene encodes CDR1 DFQATT and CDR2 SNEGSKA (reference sequence).